This is a list of T cell receptor beta chains from one sample in a study of technical replicates of blood from a few donors. Using immunoSEQ multiplex PCR, the repertoire was profiled, and TCRdb retains in-frame clones only, with some absent. The table records nearly 90,000 clones, over 90% of them present only once. Source material: T cells isolated from PBMCs. These receptors all come from a human donor in good health. Each CDR3 is given with its conserved first and last residue. The order of the fields is clone size, V gene, CDR3 length, J gene, D gene, CDR3 protein, CDR3 DNA. A D gene is named only where the DNA matches it firmly. Size is stated for part of the rows, as once, few or many counts, or as a class when the clone is expanded.

.	TRBV6-6	15	TRBJ1-2	TRBD1	CASSYTSTGEGGYTF	TGTGCCAGCAGTTATACATCGACAGGGGAAGGTGGCTACACCTTC
.	TRBV19	15	TRBJ1-3	.	CASSHQGYSGNTIYF	TGTGCCAGTAGTCACCAGGGCTACTCTGGAAACACCATATATTTT
.	TRBV7-8	16	TRBJ2-5	TRBD1	CASSRTGTGGLKTQYF	TGTGCCAGCAGCCGTACCGGGACAGGGGGCTTGAAGACCCAGTACTTC
.	TRBV27	16	TRBJ2-3	TRBD2	CASSAPAGGVTDTQYF	TGTGCCAGCAGTGCACCAGCGGGAGGAGTCACAGATACGCAGTATTTT
.	TRBV28	14	TRBJ1-2	TRBD1	CASSTGQGGDGYTF	TGTGCCAGCAGTACGGGACAGGGTGGCGATGGCTACACCTTC
.	TRBV5-6	18	TRBJ1-4	.	CASSLGRGSAPTNEKLFF	TGTGCCAGCAGCTTGGGGAGGGGTTCAGCCCCAACTAATGAAAAACTGTTTTTT
.	TRBV19	14	TRBJ2-6	.	CASSIYSGANVLTF	TGTGCCAGTAGTATCTACTCTGGGGCCAACGTCCTGACTTTC
.	TRBV7-9	15	TRBJ1-2	TRBD1	CASSLTGAGNYGYTF	TGTGCCAGCAGCCTGACAGGGGCCGGGAACTATGGCTACACCTTC
.	TRBV19	16	TRBJ2-3	TRBD2	CASSISSGSVTDTQYF	TGTGCCAGTAGTATTTCTAGCGGGAGTGTAACAGATACGCAGTATTTT
.	TRBV10-3	14	TRBJ2-7	TRBD1	CAISDRTGPYEQYF	TGTGCCATCAGTGACAGGACAGGGCCCTACGAGCAGTACTTC
.	TRBV5-1	14	TRBJ1-2	.	CASALGTSNYGYTF	TGCGCCAGCGCCTTAGGGACTTCGAACTATGGCTACACCTTC
.	TRBV12-2	16	TRBJ2-5	.	CASRLAPPPGGETQYF	TGTGCAAGTCGCTTAGCACCCCCGCCCGGCGGGGAGACCCAGTACTTC
.	TRBV30	14	TRBJ1-1	.	CAWSLGLEVTEAFF	TGTGCCTGGAGTCTGGGGCTGGAAGTCACTGAAGCTTTCTTT
.	TRBV10-3	15	TRBJ1-4	TRBD1	CAIMGQGETNEKLFF	TGTGCCATCATGGGACAGGGGGAAACTAATGAAAAACTGTTTTTT
.	TRBV6-5	14	TRBJ2-7	TRBD2	CASRGTSGTYEQYF	TGTGCCAGCAGAGGGACTAGCGGAACCTACGAGCAGTACTTC
once	TRBV5-4	16	TRBJ2-1	TRBD2	CASSGGTSGSYNEQFF	TGTGCCAGCAGCGGGGGGACTAGCGGGAGTTACAATGAGCAGTTCTTC
.	TRBV5-1	14	TRBJ2-7	TRBD1	CASFPGGSPYEQYF	TGCGCCAGCTTCCCAGGGGGCTCCCCTTACGAGCAGTACTTC
.	TRBV5-1	15	TRBJ1-4	.	CASSGTGPPYEKLFF	TGCGCCAGCAGCGGGACTGGACCCCCTTACGAAAAACTGTTTTTT
.	TRBV2	15	TRBJ1-4	TRBD1	CASSKPGQGAEKLFF	TGTGCCAGCAGTAAACCGGGACAGGGGGCTGAAAAACTGTTTTTT
.	TRBV7-8	18	TRBJ2-5	TRBD2	CASSLKTSGRVLEETQYF	TGTGCCAGCAGCTTAAAGACTAGCGGGAGGGTATTGGAGGAGACCCAGTACTTC
.	TRBV7-8	10	TRBJ2-1	.	CASKGNEQFF	TGTGCCAGCAAGGGGAATGAGCAGTTCTTC
.	TRBV19	14	TRBJ1-2	.	CASKEGRTYYGYTF	TGTGCCAGTAAGGAGGGACGGACTTACTATGGCTACACCTTC
.	TRBV29-1	14	TRBJ2-1	TRBD2	CSVVLAGVGDEQFF	TGCAGCGTCGTACTAGCGGGAGTGGGTGATGAGCAGTTCTTC
.	TRBV4-3	16	TRBJ2-7	.	CASSQDLAGSPYEQYF	TGCGCCAGCAGCCAAGATCTCGCGGGATCTCCCTACGAGCAGTACTTC
.	TRBV27	15	TRBJ2-1	TRBD2	CASSLIAGVYNEQFF	TGTGCCAGCAGTTTGATAGCGGGAGTATACAATGAGCAGTTCTTC